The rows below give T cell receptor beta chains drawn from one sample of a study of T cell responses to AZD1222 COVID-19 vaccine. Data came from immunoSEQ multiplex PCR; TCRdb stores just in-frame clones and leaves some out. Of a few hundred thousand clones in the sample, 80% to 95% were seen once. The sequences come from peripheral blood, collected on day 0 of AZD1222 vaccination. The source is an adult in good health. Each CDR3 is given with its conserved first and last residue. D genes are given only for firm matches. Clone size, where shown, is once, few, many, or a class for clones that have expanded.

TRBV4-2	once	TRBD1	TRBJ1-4	TGTGCCAGCAGCCAAGGCCCGGGACAGACTTATTTT	CASSQGPGQTYF
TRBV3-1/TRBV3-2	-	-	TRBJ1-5	TGTGCCAGCAGCCAAGGGACAGCCAATCAGCCCCAGCATTTT	CASSQGTANQPQHF
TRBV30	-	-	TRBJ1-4	TGTGCCTGGAGGCGAAGGGGCTCCAATAATGAAAAATTGTTTTTT	CAWRRRGSNNEKLFF
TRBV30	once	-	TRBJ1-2	TGTGCCTGGAGTGTAGCGGCCGTAGGCTATGGCTACACCTTC	CAWSVAAVGYGYTF
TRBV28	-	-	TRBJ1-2	TGTGCCAGCAGTGGGGGTAACTATGGCTACACCTTC	CASSGGNYGYTF
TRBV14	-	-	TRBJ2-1	TGTGCCGCCACGGGGGGGAGGGGGCATGAGCAGTTCTTC	CAATGGRGHEQFF
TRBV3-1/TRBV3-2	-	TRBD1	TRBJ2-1	TGTGCCAGCAGCCAAGATCTGGGGACAGGTTCTAGGAATGAGCAGTTCTTC	CASSQDLGTGSRNEQFF
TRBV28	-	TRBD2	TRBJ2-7	TGTGCCAGCAGTTTTTCCCAGGGAGGGTCCTACGAGCAGTACTTC	CASSFSQGGSYEQYF
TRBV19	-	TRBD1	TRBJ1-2	TGTGCCAGTAGTACGACAGGGGGCACAGCCTATGGCTACACCTTC	CASSTTGGTAYGYTF
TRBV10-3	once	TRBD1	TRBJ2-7	TGTGCCATCAGTTCGACAGGGGGCGCAGGCTACGAGCAGTACTTC	CAISSTGGAGYEQYF
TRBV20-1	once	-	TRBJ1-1	TGCAGTGCTAGAGATGGGGAGGGAGCTTTCTTT	CSARDGEGAFF
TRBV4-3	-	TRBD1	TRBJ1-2	TGCGCCAGCAGCCAAGTCGCAGGGGGGGTTTATGGCTACACCTTC	CASSQVAGGVYGYTF
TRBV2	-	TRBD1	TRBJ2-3	TGTGCCAGCAGGGAAGACAGGGACACAGATACGCAGTATTTT	CASREDRDTDTQYF
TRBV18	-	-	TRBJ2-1	TGTGCCAGCTCACCAGAGTACGCGACCAATGAGCAGTTCTTC	CASSPEYATNEQFF
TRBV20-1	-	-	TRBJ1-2	TGCAGTGCTCCCCCTCAAGGCTACACCTTC	CSAPPQGYTF
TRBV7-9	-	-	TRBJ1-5	TGTGCCAGCAGCCTCGGGGGCGTTGGGCAGCCCCAGCATTTT	CASSLGGVGQPQHF
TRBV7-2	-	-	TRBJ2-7	TGTGCCAGCAGCCCTCAGGGAGTCTACTACGAGCAGTACTTC	CASSPQGVYYEQYF
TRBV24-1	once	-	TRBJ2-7	TGTGCCACCAGTGAAGGTTACGAGCAGTACTTC	CATSEGYEQYF
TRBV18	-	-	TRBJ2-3	TGTGCCAGCTCGGGTAGCGGAGTCGACACAGATACGCAGTATTTT	CASSGSGVDTDTQYF
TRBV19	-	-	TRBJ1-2	TGTGCCAGTAGTATTGCAGGGCATGGCTACACCTTC	CASSIAGHGYTF
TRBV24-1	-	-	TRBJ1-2	TGTGCCACCAGTGACCCCACAGGAACCTATGGCTACACCTTC	CATSDPTGTYGYTF
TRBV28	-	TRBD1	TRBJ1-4	TGTGCCAGCAGTTTTCCCCGACAGGGAGCTAATGAAAAACTGTTTTTT	CASSFPRQGANEKLFF
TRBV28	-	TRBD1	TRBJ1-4	TGTGCCAGCTCCGGGGCGGACAGGGTGTATGAAAAACTGTTTTTT	CASSGADRVYEKLFF
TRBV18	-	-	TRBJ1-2	TGTGCCAGCTCACCCGGTGTTCAGAGACTTAACTATGGCTACACCTTC	CASSPGVQRLNYGYTF
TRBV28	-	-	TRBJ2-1	TGTGCCAGCAGTTTGGGACTTCGGTATGAGCAGTTCTTC	CASSLGLRYEQFF
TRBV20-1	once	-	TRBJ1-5	TGCAGTGCTAGTGAGGGGCCCAATCAGCCCCAGCATTTT	CSASEGPNQPQHF
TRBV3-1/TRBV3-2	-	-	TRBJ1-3	TGTGCCAGCAGCCCGGGGTCCGGAAACACCATATATTTT	CASSPGSGNTIYF
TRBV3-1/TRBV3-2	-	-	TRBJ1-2	TGTGCCAGCAGCCAAGACATGGGGTATGGCTACACCTTC	CASSQDMGYGYTF
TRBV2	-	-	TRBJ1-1	TGTGCCACGAGGACAGCCGGAGGCACTGAAGCTTTCTTT	CATRTAGGTEAFF
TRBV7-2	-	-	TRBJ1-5	TGTGCCAGCAGCTCAAGGATGGGCGATCAGCCCCAGCATTTT	CASSSRMGDQPQHF
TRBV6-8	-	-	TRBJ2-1	TGTGCCAGCAGGACGGGGAGCGGCCCCTACAATGAGCAGTTCTTC	CASRTGSGPYNEQFF
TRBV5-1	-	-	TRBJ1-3	TGCGCCAGCAGCCGTGGGGACCCTGATTTCTCTGGAAACACCATATATTTT	CASSRGDPDFSGNTIYF
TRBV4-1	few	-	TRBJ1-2	TGCGCCAGCAGCCAAGTCCCCCCGACGGATGGCTACACCTTC	CASSQVPPTDGYTF
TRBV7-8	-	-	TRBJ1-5	TGTGCCAGCAGCTTCCGGAGCTATCGGAGCAATCAGCCCCAGCATTTT	CASSFRSYRSNQPQHF
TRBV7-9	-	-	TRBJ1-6	TGTGCCAGCAGCTTAGGAGGGGGTTCCTATAATTCACCCCTCCACTTT	CASSLGGGSYNSPLHF
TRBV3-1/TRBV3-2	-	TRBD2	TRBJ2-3	TGTGCCAGCAGCCTTCAAGCGGGGGGGCCTACGCAGTATTTT	CASSLQAGGPTQYF
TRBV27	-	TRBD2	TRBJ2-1	TGTGCCAGCAGTCCACTAGCGGGGGAGCAGTTCTTC	CASSPLAGEQFF
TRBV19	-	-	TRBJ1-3	TGTGCCAGTAGTATGCCCTTAAGCTCTGGAAACACCATATATTTT	CASSMPLSSGNTIYF
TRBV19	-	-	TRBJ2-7	TGTGCCAGTAGTCCCAATGGCGGGTCCTACGAGCAGTACTTC	CASSPNGGSYEQYF
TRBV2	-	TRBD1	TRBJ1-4	TGTGCCACGGGACAGCGGAATGAAAAACTGTTTTTT	CATGQRNEKLFF
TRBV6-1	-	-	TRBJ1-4	TGTGCCAGCAGTGAACAGGGGAGAAATGAAAAACTGTTTTTT	CASSEQGRNEKLFF
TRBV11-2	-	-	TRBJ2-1	TGTGCCAGCAGCTTATGGGGCCTAAATCAGCAGTTCTTC	CASSLWGLNQQFF
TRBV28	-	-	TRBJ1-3	TGTGCCAGCAGTTACAGGGCCGGAAACACCATATATTTT	CASSYRAGNTIYF
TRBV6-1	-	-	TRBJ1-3	TGTGCCAGCAGTGAAGCGCGGCGGGTCTCTGGAAACACCATATATTTT	CASSEARRVSGNTIYF
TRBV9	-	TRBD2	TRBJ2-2	TGTGCCAGCAGCGCCGGGACTAGGCGGACCGGGGAGCTGTTTTTT	CASSAGTRRTGELFF
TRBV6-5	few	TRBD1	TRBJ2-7	TGTGCCACGGGAAGGACAGGAGCCTACGAGCAGTACTTC	CATGRTGAYEQYF
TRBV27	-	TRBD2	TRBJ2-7	TGTGCCAGCAGTTTCTTACTAGCGGGAGTCTACGAGCAGTACTTC	CASSFLLAGVYEQYF
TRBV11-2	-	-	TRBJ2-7	TGTGCCAGCAGCTTATACAGGGACATATCCTACGAGCAGTACTTC	CASSLYRDISYEQYF
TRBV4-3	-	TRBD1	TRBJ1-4	TGCGCCAGCAGCCTGGGACACAGGGGTGGTGGTGAAAAACTGTTTTTT	CASSLGHRGGGEKLFF
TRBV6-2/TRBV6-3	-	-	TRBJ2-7	TGTGCCAGCAGTTTCAATGCGTACGAGCAGTACTTC	CASSFNAYEQYF
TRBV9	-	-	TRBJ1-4	TGTGCCAGCAGCAGGCAGGAGAATGAAAAACTGTTTTTT	CASSRQENEKLFF
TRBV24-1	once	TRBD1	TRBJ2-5	TGTGCCACCAGTGACCCGACAGGGGCCCAAGAGACCCAGTACTTC	CATSDPTGAQETQYF
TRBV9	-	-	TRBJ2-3	TGTGCCAGCAGCGTAGGTTGGGGCCGTGGGGCAGATACGCAGTATTTT	CASSVGWGRGADTQYF
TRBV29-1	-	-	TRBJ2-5	TGCAGCGTTTGGGGGTCCCAAGAGACCCAGTACTTC	CSVWGSQETQYF
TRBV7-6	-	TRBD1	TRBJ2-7	TGTGCCAGCAGCTCGATACCGGGACAGGGCTACGAGCAGTACTTC	CASSSIPGQGYEQYF